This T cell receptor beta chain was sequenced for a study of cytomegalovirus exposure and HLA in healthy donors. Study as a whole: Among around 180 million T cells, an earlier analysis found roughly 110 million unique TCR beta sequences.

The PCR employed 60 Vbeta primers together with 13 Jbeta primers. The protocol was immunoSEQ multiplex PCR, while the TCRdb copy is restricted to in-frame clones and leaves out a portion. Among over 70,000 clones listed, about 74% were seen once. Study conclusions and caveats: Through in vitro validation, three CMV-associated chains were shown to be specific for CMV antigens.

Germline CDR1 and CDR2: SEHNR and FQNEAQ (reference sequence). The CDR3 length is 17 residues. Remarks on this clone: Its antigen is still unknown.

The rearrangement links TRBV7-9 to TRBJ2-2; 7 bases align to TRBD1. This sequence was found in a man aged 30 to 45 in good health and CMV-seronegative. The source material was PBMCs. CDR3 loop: CSTAPKGAGTNTGELFF. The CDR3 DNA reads TGTTCCACCGCGCCGAAGGGGGCTGGGACGAACACCGGGGAGCTGTTTTTT.